The 14 T cell receptor beta chains reported below all come from one sample, sequenced in a study of beta chain features in type 1 diabetes. Study-wide points: Shorter TCRB CDR3s, moderately but significantly so, were found in Type 1 diabetes patients in all four CD4+ subsets.

No antigen has been identified for these receptors. Expressed TCRB transcripts got sequenced, as all isolated RNA was reverse transcribed. Here immunoSEQ multiplex PCR was the method, and the copy in TCRdb shows in-frame clones only, minus some. The table lists hundreds of thousands of clones, 11% of them singletons, with more than 0.015% in the top ten. Input material: naive CD4+ T cells from blood. The receptors come from a man aged 25-40 years with type 1 diabetes.

A few counts support this clone. The J gene is TRBJ2-2, the V gene TRBV2; D is unresolved. Trimming shortened V by 7 bases and J by 4 bases, and 16 bases separated the two germline ends. The CDR3 consists of 15 residues. Germline CDR1 is SNHLY and CDR2 is FYNNEI. The CDR3 sequence is CASISNIPGTGELFF. In nucleotides, the CDR3 is TGTGCCAGCATTAGTAATATTCCAGGCACCGGGGAGCTGTTTTTT.

There are a few counts of this clone. V is TRBV29-1 and J is TRBJ2-7; tentatively, D is TRBD2 (5 bases). With 4 bases removed from V and 6 bases from J, the gap between germline ends came to 16 bases. The CDR3 runs to 13 residues. CDR1 and CDR2 (germline): SQVTM, ANQGSEA. In DNA form, the CDR3 reads TGCAGCGTTGCGGGGTCAGTCGGATCCGAGCAGTACTTC. Translation gives CSVAGSVGSEQYF.

This clone was detected a few times. This chain connects TRBV19 to TRBJ1-4, with 11 bases lining up with TRBD1. The germline V gene encodes CDR1 LNHDA and CDR2 SQIVND (reference sequence). V lost 5 bases to trimming and J lost 5 bases; unmatched junction nucleotides: 4. The CDR3 length is 15 residues. The DNA for the CDR3 is TGTGCCAGTAGTCCGAGGACAGGGGGCAATGAAAAACTGTTTTTT. Translating gives CASSPRTGGNEKLFF.

This clone came up a few times. The rearrangement uses TRBV19 and TRBJ2-1, with 7 bases lining up with TRBD2. The CDR3 is 15 amino acids. The germline gives CDR1 LNHDA, CDR2 SQIVND (reference sequence). Losses at the gene ends were 7 bases for V and 4 bases for J; bases not matched to a gene: 10. This chain's CDR3 is CASTLGPAGYNEQFF. As DNA, the CDR3 is TGTGCCAGTACCTTAGGGCCAGCGGGGTACAATGAGCAGTTCTTC.

A few counts support this clone. The chain carries TRBV30 and TRBJ1-2; 8 bases map to TRBD1. The CDR3 covers 13 residues. CDR1 and CDR2 (germline): GTSNPN, SVGIG (reference sequence). The chain's CDR3 is CALGQGSSYGYTF. The CDR3 nucleotides read TGTGCGTTAGGACAGGGAAGTAGCTATGGCTACACCTTC.

The rearrangement uses TRBV27 and TRBJ2-7; 11 bases align to TRBD1. CDR1 MNHEY and CDR2 SMNVEV come from the germline V gene (reference sequence). The junction had 6 bases not matched to a gene; V was cut back by 8 bases and J by 6 bases. The CDR3 extends over 13 amino acids. Here the CDR3 DNA reads TGTGCCAGCGGGACAGGGGGTGACGGCGAGCAGTACTTC. Protein: CASGTGGDGEQYF.

The chain has TRBV29-1 and TRBJ2-3, with 12 bases identical to TRBD2. Germline-derived CDR1 and CDR2 are SQVTM and ANQGSEA. The J segment lost 3 bases and the V segment lost 1 base, leaving 2 bases of the junction unmatched. The CDR3 extends over 15 amino acids. The CDR3 loop reads CSVEALAGGTDTQYF. The CDR3 DNA sequence: TGCAGCGTTGAAGCGCTAGCGGGGGGGACAGATACGCAGTATTTT.

The chain is built from TRBV7-2 and TRBJ2-3; D remains unclear. Looked up from germline, CDR1 is SGHTA and CDR2 is FQGNSA. This CDR3 has 15 residues. V lost 0 bases to trimming and J lost 6 bases, with 13 bases between them. As DNA, the CDR3 is TGTGCCAGCAGCTTAGCTGCGGCCCAGAGGGATACGCAGTATTTT. The encoded protein is CASSLAAAQRDTQYF.

The gene calls are TRBV7-9 and TRBJ1-4, with TRBD1 matching over 7 bases. The CDR3 totals 13 residues. Looked up from germline, CDR1 is SEHNR and CDR2 is FQNEAQ (reference sequence). With 8 bases clipped from V and 7 bases from J, the junction kept 7 bases outside the gene matches. The DNA of the CDR3 is TGTGCCAGCTGCCGACAGGGCGGTGAAAAACTGTTTTTT. The encoded protein is CASCRQGGEKLFF.

This clone occurred a few times. The genes are TRBV7-2 and TRBJ2-3, with D maybe TRBD1 (6 bases). CDR1 is SGHTA and CDR2 is FQGNSA in the germline V gene. CDR3 length: 14 residues. Trimming took off 5 bases at V and 2 bases at J, with 11 bases between the two ends. Written as DNA, the CDR3 is TGTGCCAGCAGCACGGGACAAGTCACAGATACGCAGTATTTT. Encoded protein: CASSTGQVTDTQYF.

The sample holds a few counts of this clone. The CDR3 protein is CASSTKDRVMSYGYTF. The CDR3 DNA sequence: TGTGCCAGCAGTACCAAGGACAGGGTGATGAGCTATGGCTACACCTTC. This chain links TRBV28 with TRBJ1-2; 8 nucleotides line up with TRBD1. With V trimmed by 5 bases and J by 4 bases, 12 bases remained unmatched. The CDR3 loop spans 16 amino acids. Germline values: CDR1 MDHEN, CDR2 SYDVKM.

This rearrangement joins TRBV9 to TRBJ1-1; no clear D gene. This CDR3 spans 15 amino acids. Germline lookup yields CDR1 SGDLS and CDR2 YYNGEE. V gave up 0 bases and J gave up 0 bases, with 9 bases separating them. CDR3 amino acids: CASSVGGRVNTEAFF. The CDR3 region has the DNA TGTGCCAGCAGCGTAGGCGGTCGGGTGAACACTGAAGCTTTCTTT. The entire variable domain, with the rest obtained from reference TRBV9 and TRBJ1-1, is as follows: DSGVTQTPKHLITATGQRVTLRCSPRSGDLSVYWYQQSLDQGLQFLIQYYNGEERAKGNILERFSAQQFPDLHSELNLSSLELGDSALYFCASSVGGRVNTEAFFGQGTRLTVV.

This clone was detected only a few times. An end of the junction differs from the germline gene, which may be a read error. The chain joins TRBV15 to TRBJ1-3; D perhaps matches TRBD1 (6 bases). Per germline, CDR1 LNHNV and CDR2 YYDKDF (reference sequence). The CDR3 totals 12 residues. The DNA for the CDR3 is TGTGCCACCAGCAGAGATCTCGGACAGCTCCATTTT. Translation gives CATSRDLGQLHF.

The rearrangement joins TRBV7-9 to TRBJ2-1; no clear D gene. Trimming removed 6 bases from V and 9 bases from J, with 18 bases in between. Germline V gene data show CDR1 as SEHNR and CDR2 as FQNEAQ (reference sequence). The CDR3 runs to 14 residues. This chain's CDR3 is CASSFSGPSGEQFF. Here the CDR3 DNA reads TGTGCCAGCAGTTTTTCTGGCCCGTCGGGTGAGCAGTTCTTC.